The rows below give T cell receptor beta chains drawn from one sample of a study of OX40 agonist ivuxolimab in advanced cancers. Sequenced by immunoSEQ multiplex PCR; TCRdb stores in-frame clones only, minus some. The repertoire includes roughly 30,000 clones, 90% to 95% of them detected once, and approximately 4.3% sits in the top ten. The material was CD4+ or CD8+ T cells sorted from blood, obtained in a trial of the OX40 agonist ivuxolimab. The receptors stem from an adult with an advanced solid tumor such as melanoma, head and neck, liver or kidney cancer. Each CDR3 is given with its conserved first and last residue. D genes are given only for firm matches. A row's size may be missing; if present it is once, few, many or a size class.

TRBV14	TRBJ2-7	.	.	TGTGCCAGCAGCCAAAGGAGGGGGCCCTACGAGCAGTACTTC	CASSQRRGPYEQYF
TRBV21-1	TRBJ2-7	.	.	TGTGCCAGCAGCAAAGTTGTCAGGTTCTCTTCGCTTCACTCCTACGAGCAGTACTTC	CASSKVVRFSSLHSYEQYF
TRBV2	TRBJ2-7	.	.	TGTGCCAGCACTAGGTTGGGCGAGCAGTACTTC	CASTRLGEQYF
TRBV19	TRBJ2-3	.	TRBD1	TGTGCCAGTAATCAGGGGGTCGGCACAGATACGCAGTATTTT	CASNQGVGTDTQYF
TRBV27	TRBJ1-2	.	TRBD1	TGTGCCAGCAGTTTAGGGACAGGGGTTGGCTACACCTTC	CASSLGTGVGYTF
TRBV4-2	TRBJ2-1	once	TRBD2	TGTGCCAGCAGCCAAGATCGTTGGACTAGCGACAATGAGCAGTTCTTC	CASSQDRWTSDNEQFF
TRBV7-3	TRBJ2-2	.	.	TGTGCCAGCAGCCCGACGTTCGTAGGGTTTGGCGGGGAGCTGTTTTTT	CASSPTFVGFGGELFF
TRBV2	TRBJ2-2	.	TRBD2	TGTGCCAGCATTCGGGTAGCGGGAAGCACCGGGGAGCTGTTTTTT	CASIRVAGSTGELFF
TRBV27	TRBJ2-7	.	TRBD2	TGTGCCAGCGCAATCCTAGCGGGGGGCTACGAGCAGTACTTC	CASAILAGGYEQYF
TRBV5-1	TRBJ2-2	.	TRBD2	TGCGCCAGCAGCTTGCTGGGACTAGCGGGTCCCGGGGAGCTGTTTTTT	CASSLLGLAGPGELFF
TRBV27	TRBJ2-7	.	TRBD1	TGTGCCAGCAGTTTGACAGGGCGGGTAGGGGAGCAGTACTTC	CASSLTGRVGEQYF
TRBV7-3	TRBJ2-2	.	.	TGTGCCAGCAGCTTCGAAAACACCGGGGAGCTGTTTTTT	CASSFENTGELFF
TRBV9	TRBJ2-7	.	.	TGTGCCAGCAGCGTAGCCCCGAACTCCCCCCACGAGCAGTACTTC	CASSVAPNSPHEQYF
TRBV25-1	TRBJ1-3	.	.	TGTGCCAGCATGCCGGGGACGGTGCACCGCTCTGGAAACACCATATATTTT	CASMPGTVHRSGNTIYF
TRBV28	TRBJ1-2	.	.	TGTGCCAGCAGTTGGGGCCAGCCGTATGGCTACACCTTC	CASSWGQPYGYTF
TRBV4-1	TRBJ2-5	.	.	TGCGCCAGCAGCCAAGCCGGGAGTTTCAAAGAGACCCAGTACTTC	CASSQAGSFKETQYF
TRBV19	TRBJ2-7	once	TRBD2	TGTGCCAGTAGTATCGGACAAGGACTAGCCTACGAGCAGTACTTC	CASSIGQGLAYEQYF
TRBV15	TRBJ1-5	.	TRBD1	TGTGCCACCAGCAGAACCGGGACAGGGATTCGGCAGCCCCAGCATTTT	CATSRTGTGIRQPQHF
TRBV6-5	TRBJ1-1	.	.	TGTGCCAGCAGAAGGACAGTGAACACTGAAGCTTTCTTT	CASRRTVNTEAFF
TRBV4-1	TRBJ2-1	once	TRBD1	TGCGCCAGCAGCCAGACAGGGGGCCCCTACAATGAGCAGTTCTTC	CASSQTGGPYNEQFF
TRBV29-1	TRBJ2-3	.	.	TGCAGCGCCTCCGACAGACCCTCCACAGATACGCAGTATTTT	CSASDRPSTDTQYF
TRBV9	TRBJ2-1	.	TRBD2	TGTGCCAGCAGCGCCCCGTCGGGACTAGCGGGGGGGGGAGCTCTCAATGAGCAGTTCTTC	CASSAPSGLAGGGALNEQFF
TRBV5-4	TRBJ1-3	.	TRBD1	TGTGCCAGCAGCTTCACAGGGGTGATTGGAAACACCATATATTTT	CASSFTGVIGNTIYF
TRBV27	TRBJ1-5	.	TRBD1	TGTGCCAGCAGTTCGCTCAACAGGGGTGCGCGCAATCAGCCCCAGCATTTT	CASSSLNRGARNQPQHF
TRBV2	TRBJ1-5	.	TRBD1	TGTGCCAGCAGAGACTACGAGCAGGGGGGGAATCAGCCCCAGCATTTT	CASRDYEQGGNQPQHF
TRBV2	TRBJ2-2	.	.	TGTGCCAGCGGCCGTCGTACCTCTAGACAGTTTACCGGGGAGCTGTTTTTT	CASGRRTSRQFTGELFF
TRBV27	TRBJ2-5	once	.	TGTGCCAGCAGTTTAATACCCTCCAGGGCGGTAGAGACCCAGTACTTC	CASSLIPSRAVETQYF
TRBV5-1	TRBJ2-1	.	TRBD2	TGCGCCAGCAGGAAAATAGCGGGAGACAATGAGCAGTTCTTC	CASRKIAGDNEQFF
TRBV4-1	TRBJ2-1	few	TRBD1	TGCGCCAGCAGCCAAGATGGGACAGGGGACTATGAGCAGTTCTTC	CASSQDGTGDYEQFF
TRBV9	TRBJ2-7	.	.	TGTGCCAGCAGCGACGGAGTGTACGAGCAGTACTTC	CASSDGVYEQYF
TRBV19	TRBJ2-7	.	.	TGTGCCAGTAGTATATGGAAGGGGAACTACGAGCAGTACTTC	CASSIWKGNYEQYF